What follows describes a single T cell receptor beta chain. This CDR3 spans 17 amino acids. Germline CDR1 and CDR2: MNHEY and SVGEGT. The junction had 9 bases not matched to a gene; V was cut back by 5 bases and J by 2 bases. Cohorts were based on clinical histories the participants reported. The data were taken from a study of blood T cell repertoires in COVID-19. On the study more broadly: The study drew acute and convalescent COVID-19 samples from the United States, Italy and Spain.

The protocol was immunoSEQ multiplex PCR, while the TCRdb copy is restricted to in-frame clones and leaves out a portion. The sample has approximately 300,000 clones, approximately 89% seen once. This TCR came from a woman aged 25 to 39 who had recovered from COVID-19. The sequenced material came from PBMCs or T cells enriched from blood (not recorded which). V usage is TRBV6-2 or TRBV6-3 and J usage is TRBJ2-3; 11 nucleotides agree with TRBD2. DNA for the CDR3: TGTGCCAGCAGTACGCCCCTAGCGGGGGGTTACACAGATACGCAGTATTTT. Residues: CASSTPLAGGYTDTQYF.